The rows below give T cell receptor beta chains drawn from one sample of a study of CD8 T cells in ankylosing spondylitis. Via MiXCR, TCRdb re-called the 5' RACE reads, giving one row per CDR3 protein. The profile shows nearly 350,000 distinct CDR3 sequences, roughly 15% of them singletons. Sequencing was done on a sample of blood, either unsorted or a sorted T cell fraction (not recorded which). Receptors were obtained from a male donor with ankylosing spondylitis or in good health (not recorded which). Both conserved end residues are part of each CDR3. A D gene is named only where the DNA matches it firmly. The size field is filled for only some rows; it gives once, few, many or a size class.

v_call	clone_size	j_call	d_call	cdr3_nt	cdr3_aa
TRBV27	-	TRBJ1-2	TRBD1	TGTGCCAGCACCGCGTCCGGGACAGGGTTAAGGTACACCTTC	CASTASGTGLRYTF
TRBV7-7	few	TRBJ2-3	TRBD2	TGTGCCAGCAGCCCAACTAGCGGGGGGGGAGATACGCAGTATTTT	CASSPTSGGGDTQYF
TRBV12-3/TRBV12-4	-	TRBJ2-2	TRBD2	TGTGCCAGCAGTTTTGTGGGGAGGGACGGGGAGCTGTTTTTT	CASSFVGRDGELFF
TRBV5-1	-	TRBJ2-7	-	TGCGCCAGCAGCTTGGGGGTTAGCGCCCACGGGGACGAGCAGTACTTC	CASSLGVSAHGDEQYF
TRBV18	-	TRBJ2-3	TRBD2	TGTGCCAGCTCACCAAATCGACTAGCTACTGATACGCAGTATTTT	CASSPNRLATDTQYF
TRBV18	-	TRBJ2-6	TRBD1	TGTGCCAGCTCACCTGCGACAGGGACGTCTGGGGCCAACGTCCTGACTTTC	CASSPATGTSGANVLTF
TRBV10-3	few	TRBJ1-2	-	TGTGCCATCAGGGCCGGGACGGTCCCCGACGGCTACACCTTC	CAIRAGTVPDGYTF
TRBV6-1	-	TRBJ1-2	-	TGTGCCAGCACTGTCCCGGGGGCGGTTGGCTACACCTTC	CASTVPGAVGYTF
TRBV7-2	few	TRBJ2-3	TRBD2	TGTGCCAGCAGCTTAGCTATCCTAGCGGGAGGGGGGACAGATACGCAGTATTTT	CASSLAILAGGGTDTQYF
TRBV7-2	once	TRBJ2-3	-	TGTGCCAGCAGCTTACCTCGAGAACGGCGCACAGATACGCAGTATTTT	CASSLPRERRTDTQYF
TRBV6-1	-	TRBJ1-2	-	TGTGCCAGCAGTGAAGTGCTCTATGGCTACACCTTC	CASSEVLYGYTF
TRBV10-1	many	TRBJ2-1	-	TGCGCCAGCAGTTTACCGGGGGAGGAGCAGTTCTTC	CASSLPGEEQFF
TRBV27	-	TRBJ1-1	-	TGTGCCAGCAGTTTCAAAAAGAGCACTGAAGCTTTCTTT	CASSFKKSTEAFF
TRBV5-4	-	TRBJ2-1	-	TGTGCCAGCAGCTTGGCCACAGGGTTCGGTGAGCAGTTCTTC	CASSLATGFGEQFF
TRBV20-1	-	TRBJ2-4	-	TGCAGTGCTACCACCGGAGATATTCAGTACTTC	CSATTGDIQYF
TRBV10-3	few	TRBJ1-1	TRBD1	TGTGCCATCAGCCCGAAAGGGGGCAACACTGAAGCTTTCTTT	CAISPKGGNTEAFF
TRBV6-1	few	TRBJ1-1	-	TGTGCCAGCAGCCTCCTTGGGGTTAGCACTGAAGCTTTCTTT	CASSLLGVSTEAFF
TRBV12-3/TRBV12-4	-	TRBJ1-2	-	TGTGCCAGCAGTTCCCCCTCCCGGGGCTACACCTTC	CASSSPSRGYTF
TRBV3-1	few	TRBJ2-7	-	TGTGCCAGCAGCCATCCAACGCACAGGGGACTCTACGAGCAGTACTTC	CASSHPTHRGLYEQYF
TRBV9	few	TRBJ2-1	-	TGTGCCAGCAGCGGCCGGGCCTCCGAACTCAGGAATGAGCAGTTCTTC	CASSGRASELRNEQFF
TRBV7-2	-	TRBJ2-1	-	TGTGCCAGCAGCTTAGTCCGGGGTACAAGTGAGCAGTTCTTC	CASSLVRGTSEQFF
TRBV20-1	-	TRBJ2-7	TRBD2	TGCAGTGCTCCCCGGAGAGCGGGAGGGGGTGAGCAGTACTTC	CSAPRRAGGGEQYF
TRBV7-9	few	TRBJ2-3	-	TGTGCCAGCAGCCGGGGACGGTGGGCAGATACGCAGTATTTT	CASSRGRWADTQYF
TRBV12-3/TRBV12-4	-	TRBJ2-7	-	TGTGCCAGCAATTGGGGAAGGGGCCCCACCTACGAGCAGTACTTC	CASNWGRGPTYEQYF
TRBV5-1	many	TRBJ2-3	-	TGCGCCAGCAGTCCGCAGGGAGGCGGGGCGGCGGATACGCAGTATTTT	CASSPQGGGAADTQYF
TRBV7-8	-	TRBJ2-7	-	TGTGCCAGCAGCCTGAACGACGAGCAGTACTTC	CASSLNDEQYF
TRBV3-1	few	TRBJ1-1	-	TGTGCCAGCAGCCTTACGGGGGCGAGGACAAGTGGGACTGAAGCTTTCTTT	CASSLTGARTSGTEAFF
TRBV11-2	-	TRBJ2-3	-	TGTGCCAGCAGCTTACTAGGCCCGGCCGATACGCAGTATTTT	CASSLLGPADTQYF
TRBV20-1	few	TRBJ1-2	-	TGCAGTGCGAGGGACCAGAACTATGGCTACACCTTC	CSARDQNYGYTF
TRBV4-1	many	TRBJ1-1	TRBD1	TGCGCCAGCAGCCCTCGGACAGGGGGCTTTAACACTGAAGCTTTCTTT	CASSPRTGGFNTEAFF
TRBV6-1	few	TRBJ2-1	TRBD2	TGTGCCAGCAGGAAGCGGGGGGGATTCAGTTATGAGCAGTTCTTC	CASRKRGGFSYEQFF
TRBV6-1	few	TRBJ2-2	TRBD2	TGTGCCAGCAGTACGGGACTAGCGGGAGGCACCGGGGAGCTGTTTTTT	CASSTGLAGGTGELFF
TRBV12-3/TRBV12-4	many	TRBJ2-1	-	TGTGCCAGCAGTTTCTGGGGGCTAGGGTACAATGAGCAGTTCTTC	CASSFWGLGYNEQFF
TRBV10-3	-	TRBJ2-7	-	TGTGCCATCAGAGCCGGGACACCCGAGGGGGAGCAGTACTTC	CAIRAGTPEGEQYF
TRBV19	-	TRBJ1-2	-	TGTGCCAGTAGTTCCATGGACAGCTATGGCTACACCTTC	CASSSMDSYGYTF
TRBV9	-	TRBJ2-2	-	TGTGCCAGCAGCCTCGGGACCCTCAACACCGGGGAGCTGTTTTTT	CASSLGTLNTGELFF
TRBV5-1	few	TRBJ2-7	TRBD2	TGCGCCAGCAGCTATAGCGGGTGGAGCTCCTACGAGCAGTACTTC	CASSYSGWSSYEQYF